This T cell receptor (beta chain) was sequenced during a study of post-analysis software for immune sequencing data. Study outcomes and limitations: TRBV segments more frequent in patients than in controls numbered five and included TRBV5-6, TRBV5-1 and TRBV20-1. When compared against controls, multiple sclerosis patients showed significantly lower normalized Chao1 diversity.

As regards this clonotype: Its antigen is unknown.

J lost 1 base, V lost 3 bases, and 5 bases had no gene match. The CDR3 is made up of 16 amino acids. The germline V gene has CDR1 MGHRA and CDR2 YSYEKL. TCR beta cDNA libraries had unique molecular identifiers. There were roughly 0.85 to 11 million T cells, and around 500,000 cDNA molecules came from them. TCRdb analysed the PCR reads with MiXCR anew, one entry per CDR3 protein. Among about 540,000 distinct CDR3 sequences listed, roughly 34% were seen once. The sample consisted of blood. The origin of this receptor is a girl aged 2 to 17 with multiple sclerosis. The gene calls are TRBV4-1 and TRBJ2-5; 10 positions match TRBD2. The CDR3 protein is CASSQKLAGFQETQYF. For the CDR3, the DNA is TGCGCCAGCAGCCAGAAACTAGCGGGGTTCCAAGAGACCCAGTACTTC.